The T cell receptor (beta chain) under discussion was sequenced for a study of shared clonotypes between healthy human individuals. General study findings and limits: Among donors, sharing of clonotypes was expected to be affected by sequencing depth.

With respect to this clone: The antigen remains unidentified.

CD45RO-negative, CCR7-positively selected cells formed the naive CD8 fraction, excluding terminally differentiated effector memory CD45RA+ cells. Some clones are missing from TCRdb's copy, which holds only in-frame ones; the method was immunoSEQ multiplex PCR. The sample includes a few million clones, just over 90% of them seen just once. Trimming stripped 4 bases from V and 1 base from J, with 16 bases between. Germline CDR1 is SGHRS and CDR2 is YFSETQ. This CDR3 is built from 16 residues. Source material: naive CD8+ T cells from PBMCs. This chain links TRBV5-1 with TRBJ2-3; possibly TRBD2 for D (6 bases). The clonotype comes from a man between 18 and 35 years old in good health. Some clones in this sample may be carry-over from other donors' samples. The CDR3 coding sequence is TGCGCCAGCAGCCCTTCATTAGCGGAGCGCACAGATACGCAGTATTTT. This sequence encodes CASSPSLAERTDTQYF.